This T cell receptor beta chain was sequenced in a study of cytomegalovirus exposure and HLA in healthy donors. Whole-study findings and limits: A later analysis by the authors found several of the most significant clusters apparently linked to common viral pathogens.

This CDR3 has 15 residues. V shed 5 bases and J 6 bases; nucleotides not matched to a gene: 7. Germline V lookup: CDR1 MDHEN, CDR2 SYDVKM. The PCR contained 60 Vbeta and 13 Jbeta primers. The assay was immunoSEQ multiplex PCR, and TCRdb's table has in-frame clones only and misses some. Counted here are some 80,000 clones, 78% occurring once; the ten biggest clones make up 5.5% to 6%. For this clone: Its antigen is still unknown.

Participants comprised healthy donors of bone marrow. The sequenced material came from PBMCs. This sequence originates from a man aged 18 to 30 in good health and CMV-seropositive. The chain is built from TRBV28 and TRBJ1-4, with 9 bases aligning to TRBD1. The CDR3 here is CASSPPGQGHEKLFF. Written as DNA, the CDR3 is TGTGCCAGCAGTCCTCCGGGACAGGGACATGAAAAACTGTTTTTT.